This T cell receptor beta chain was sequenced during a study of T cells in Graves' hyperthyroidism and ophthalmopathy. As concerns this clonotype: Its cognate antigen is unknown.

Amplified TCR beta CDR3 regions came from RNA transcripts. Using the HTBI primer set, a first-round RT-PCR was run on the TCR CDR3. Each CDR3 protein gets one entry after TCRdb re-called the multiplex PCR reads with MiXCR. Here the sample spans roughly 570,000 distinct CDR3 sequences, 35% to 55% being singletons. Stable Graves' hyperthyroidism meant no ophthalmopathy progression within 18 months. Exclusion criteria comprised uncontrolled infection, other autoimmune disease, pregnancy or lactation. Study results and limitations: Blood also showed most of the thyroid clonotypes that were expanded above 0.001. Onset of ophthalmopathy came a median approximately 6.9 months after the model predicted it.

The V segment lost 4 bases and the J segment 5 bases; nucleotides outside the gene matches: 12. The V gene's germline CDR1 is MGHDK and CDR2 SYGVNS. This CDR3 is 16 amino acids long. This receptor was taken from a woman aged 18-29 years with Graves' hyperthyroidism. Sample: peripheral blood or thyroid tissue (not recorded which). This chain links TRBV25-1 with TRBJ2-7, with 9 nucleotides matching TRBD1. The CDR3 protein is CASSAPGQGGSNEQYF. The CDR3, as DNA: TGTGCCAGCAGTGCACCGGGACAGGGAGGAAGCAACGAGCAGTACTTC.